One sample yielded the 14 T cell receptor beta chains listed below, sequenced in a study of blood T cell repertoires in COVID-19. TCRdb's copy holds only in-frame clones and misses some; the assay was immunoSEQ multiplex PCR. The sample holds over 250,000 clones, 80% to 90% seen once. Sequenced: PBMCs or T cells enriched from blood (not recorded which). The receptors come from a man aged 30 to 45 with acute COVID-19.

The V call is TRBV9, the J call TRBJ1-1; 9 bases agree with TRBD1. The CDR3 loop spans 14 amino acids. In germline, CDR1 is SGDLS, CDR2 YYNGEE. V gave up 0 bases and J gave up 8 bases; unmatched junction bases: 5. CDR3 loop: CASSVVGQGSEAFF. DNA for the CDR3: TGTGCCAGCAGCGTAGTGGGACAGGGATCCGAAGCTTTCTTT.

The J gene is TRBJ2-2, the V gene TRBV30; 11 positions match TRBD2. Germline trimming cut 0 bases from V and 6 bases from J; bases unmatched to any gene: 3. Germline V gene data show CDR1 as GTSNPN and CDR2 as SVGIG (reference sequence). This CDR3 has 15 amino acids. CDR3 nucleotides: TGTGCCTGGAGTGTACAGGGACTAGCGGCCGGGGAGCTGTTTTTT. As protein: CAWSVQGLAAGELFF.

About this clone: Other nucleotide sequences in the sample specify the same CDR3. This chain uses TRBV19 with TRBJ2-3; D possibly corresponds to TRBD2 (5 bases). V lost 2 bases to trimming and J lost 0 bases, with 6 bases between them. The germline gives CDR1 LNHDA, CDR2 SQIVND (reference sequence). The CDR3 covers 14 residues. The CDR3: CASSIRGSTDTQYF. The CDR3 DNA reads as TGTGCCAGTAGTATACGGGGTAGCACAGATACGCAGTATTTT.

This clone was found once. The rearrangement uses TRBV2 and TRBJ1-1; TRBD1 might be the D (5 bases). Trimming removed 8 bases at V and 0 bases at J, with 19 bases between. Germline-derived CDR1 and CDR2 are SNHLY and FYNNEI. The CDR3 totals 16 residues. The DNA for the CDR3 is TGTGCCAGCTCGGACGTCCTCGCGGGGCTGAACACTGAAGCTTTCTTT. Its translation is CASSDVLAGLNTEAFF.

The rearrangement uses TRBV3-1 (or the pseudogene TRBV3-2) and TRBJ1-2, with 7 positions matching TRBD1. Germline trimming cut 2 bases from V and 4 bases from J; bases unmatched to any gene: 4. Germline lookup yields CDR1 LGHDT and CDR2 YNNKEL (reference sequence). CDR3 size: 14 residues. CDR3 sequence: CASSQYRGGYGYTF. In nucleotides, the CDR3 is TGTGCCAGCAGCCAATACAGGGGTGGCTATGGCTACACCTTC.

This clone was observed once. V and J are TRBV19 and TRBJ1-1, with 7 positions matching TRBD1. The V gene's germline CDR1 is LNHDA and CDR2 SQIVND (reference sequence). The CDR3 extends over 15 amino acids. J gave up 2 bases and V 6 bases, and 9 bases lay outside the gene matches. Written as DNA, the CDR3 is TGTGCCAGTAGGGGACCGGGACAGATAAACACTGAAGCTTTCTTT. This sequence encodes CASRGPGQINTEAFF.

This clone was seen a single time. The rearrangement links TRBV7-9 to TRBJ2-7; tentatively, D is TRBD1 (6 bases). Germline V lookup: CDR1 SEHNR, CDR2 FQNEAQ (reference sequence). V lost 0 bases and J lost 2, with 11 bases in between. The CDR3 spans 15 residues. The chain's CDR3 is CASSLAGGAPYEQYV. In nucleotides, the CDR3 is TGTGCCAGCAGCTTAGCTGGGGGCGCCCCCTACGAGCAGTACGTC.

This rearrangement joins TRBV19 to TRBJ2-4; tentatively, D is TRBD2 (5 bases). V dropped 4 bases and J dropped 0 bases, with 13 bases sitting between them. There are 16 residues in the CDR3. Per the germline V gene, CDR1 is LNHDA and CDR2 is SQIVND (reference sequence). The CDR3 DNA follows: TGTGCCAGTAGTACTAATTCGGGATCAGCCAAAAACATTCAGTACTTC. Amino acid sequence: CASSTNSGSAKNIQYF.

The chain carries TRBV24-1 and TRBJ1-5, with D maybe TRBD1 (6 bases). This CDR3 has 16 residues. CDR1 and CDR2 (germline): KGHDR, SFDVKD. The ends were cut back, 4 bases at V and 2 bases at J, with 14 bases in the middle. The CDR3 DNA reads as TGTGCCACCAGTGACCCCAGAGGGGGGGGCAATCAGCCCCAGCATTTT. Its translation is CATSDPRGGGNQPQHF.

The V gene is TRBV7-3, the J gene TRBJ2-2; TRBD2 aligns across 8 bases. Germline V gene data show CDR1 as SGHTA and CDR2 as FQGTGA. The CDR3 runs to 14 residues. V was pared by 8 bases and J by 2 bases, with 4 bases of the junction left unmatched. The CDR3 here is CASRAGGNTGELFF. In nucleotides, the CDR3 is TGTGCCAGCCGCGCGGGAGGCAACACCGGGGAGCTGTTTTTT.

The chain combines TRBV6-5 with TRBJ2-2; D perhaps matches TRBD2 (6 bases). Germline loops: CDR1 MNHEY, CDR2 SVGAGI. This CDR3 is built from 15 residues. V lost 4 bases to trimming and J lost 5 bases, with 14 bases between them. The CDR3 DNA reads as TGTGCCAGCAGTTTGAGTGGGACTGCGACCGGGGAGCTGTTTTTT. It is translated as CASSLSGTATGELFF.

The V gene is TRBV7-9, the J gene TRBJ1-6; 7 bases fit TRBD1. Trimming took 6 bases from V and 4 from J; bases not matched to a gene: 9. From germline, CDR1 is SEHNR and CDR2 FQNEAQ (reference sequence). This CDR3 has 16 residues. The CDR3 DNA sequence: TGTGCCAGCAGTCAATGGAGGGGACAGTATAATTCACCCCTCCACTTT. Its protein is CASSQWRGQYNSPLHF.

This chain links TRBV6-5 with TRBJ2-5; D might be TRBD2 (6 bases). Germline loops: CDR1 MNHEY, CDR2 SVGAGI. Trimming took off 7 bases at V and 9 bases at J, with 15 bases between the two ends. CDR3 length: 12 amino acids. The DNA of the CDR3 is TGTGCCAGCACCACCTTCGGGGAGGCCCAGTACTTC. Translation gives CASTTFGEAQYF.

The rearrangement joins TRBV6-1 to TRBJ1-1; D is unresolved. Between the trimmed V and J ends, which lost 3 bases and 6 bases, there was a span of 17 bases. The V gene's germline CDR1 is MNHNS and CDR2 SASEGT. The CDR3 totals 15 residues. The CDR3 bases are TGTGCCAGCAGTGACCTGTCGGTTGAGCACCCTGAAGCTTTCTTT. It codes for CASSDLSVEHPEAFF.